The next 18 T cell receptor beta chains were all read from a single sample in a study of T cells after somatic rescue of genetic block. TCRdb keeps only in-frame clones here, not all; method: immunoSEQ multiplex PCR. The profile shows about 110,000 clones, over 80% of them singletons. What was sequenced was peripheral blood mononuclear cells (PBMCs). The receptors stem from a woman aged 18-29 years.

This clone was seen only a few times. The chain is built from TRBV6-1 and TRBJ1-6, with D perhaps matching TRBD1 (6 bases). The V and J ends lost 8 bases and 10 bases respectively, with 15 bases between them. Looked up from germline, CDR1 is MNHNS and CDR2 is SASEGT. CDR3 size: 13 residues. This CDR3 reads CASHREESSPLHF. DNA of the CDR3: TGTGCCAGCCACAGGGAAGAGAGCTCACCCCTCCACTTT.

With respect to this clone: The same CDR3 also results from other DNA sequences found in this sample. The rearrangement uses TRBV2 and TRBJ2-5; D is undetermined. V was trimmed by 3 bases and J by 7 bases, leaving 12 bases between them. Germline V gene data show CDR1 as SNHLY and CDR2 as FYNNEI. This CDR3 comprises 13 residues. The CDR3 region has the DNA TGTGCCAGCAGTGAGGCCGGCCTAGGGACCCAGTACTTC. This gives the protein CASSEAGLGTQYF.

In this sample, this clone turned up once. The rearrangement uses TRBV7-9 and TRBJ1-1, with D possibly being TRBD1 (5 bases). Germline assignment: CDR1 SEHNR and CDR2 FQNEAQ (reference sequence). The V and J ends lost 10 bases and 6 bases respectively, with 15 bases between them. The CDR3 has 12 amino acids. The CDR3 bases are TGTGCCACCCATTCGGACATCTCTGAAGCTTTCTTT. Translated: CATHSDISEAFF.

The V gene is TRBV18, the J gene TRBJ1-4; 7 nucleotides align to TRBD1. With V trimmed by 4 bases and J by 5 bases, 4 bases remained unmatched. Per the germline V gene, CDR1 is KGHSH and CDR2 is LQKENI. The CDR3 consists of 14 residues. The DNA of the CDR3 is TGTGCCAGCTCACTGACAGGGAACAATGAAAAACTGTTTTTT. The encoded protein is CASSLTGNNEKLFF. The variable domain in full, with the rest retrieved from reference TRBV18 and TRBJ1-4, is NAGVMQNPRHLVRRRGQEARLRCSPMKGHSHVYWYRQLPEEGLKFMVYLQKENIIDESGMPKERFSAEFPKEGPSILRIQQVVRGDSAAYFCASSLTGNNEKLFFGSGTQLSVL.

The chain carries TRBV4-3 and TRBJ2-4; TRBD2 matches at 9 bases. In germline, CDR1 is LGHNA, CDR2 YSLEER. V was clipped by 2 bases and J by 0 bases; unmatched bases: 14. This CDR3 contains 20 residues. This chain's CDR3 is CASSQLSAGGPRIAKNIQYF. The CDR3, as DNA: TGCGCCAGCAGCCAACTTTCTGCGGGGGGGCCTAGGATAGCCAAAAACATTCAGTACTTC.

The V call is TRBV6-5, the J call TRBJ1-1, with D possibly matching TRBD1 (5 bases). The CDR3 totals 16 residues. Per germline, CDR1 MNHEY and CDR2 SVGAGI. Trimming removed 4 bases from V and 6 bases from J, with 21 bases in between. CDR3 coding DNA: TGTGCCAGCAGTTCGAACAGGAGGTCTGGTAGCTCTGAAGCTTTCTTT. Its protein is CASSSNRRSGSSEAFF.

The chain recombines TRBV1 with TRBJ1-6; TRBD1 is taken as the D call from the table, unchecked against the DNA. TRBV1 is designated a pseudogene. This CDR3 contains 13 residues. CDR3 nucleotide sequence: TGCACCATCACAGGGTTTTCAAATTCACCCCTCCACTTT. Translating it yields CTITGFSNSPLHF.

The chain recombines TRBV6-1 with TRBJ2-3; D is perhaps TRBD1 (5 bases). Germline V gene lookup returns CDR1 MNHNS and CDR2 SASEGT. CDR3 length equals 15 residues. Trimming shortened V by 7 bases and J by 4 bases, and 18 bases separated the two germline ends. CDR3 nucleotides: TGTGCCAGCACTCCAGGGCTTCGTGGTTCAGATACGCAGTATTTT. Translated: CASTPGLRGSDTQYF.

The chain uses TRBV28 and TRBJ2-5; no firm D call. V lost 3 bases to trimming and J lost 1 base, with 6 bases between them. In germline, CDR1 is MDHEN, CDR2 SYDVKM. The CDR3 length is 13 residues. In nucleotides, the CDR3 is TGTGCCAGCAGTTTCTTTAGCCAAGAGACCCAGTACTTC. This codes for CASSFFSQETQYF.

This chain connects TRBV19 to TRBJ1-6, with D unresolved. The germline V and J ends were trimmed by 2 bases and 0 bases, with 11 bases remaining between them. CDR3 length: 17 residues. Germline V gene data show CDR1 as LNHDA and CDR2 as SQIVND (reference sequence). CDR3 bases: TGTGCCAGTAGTATACACGAAGGCAGCTCCTATAATTCACCCCTCCACTTT. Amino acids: CASSIHEGSSYNSPLHF.

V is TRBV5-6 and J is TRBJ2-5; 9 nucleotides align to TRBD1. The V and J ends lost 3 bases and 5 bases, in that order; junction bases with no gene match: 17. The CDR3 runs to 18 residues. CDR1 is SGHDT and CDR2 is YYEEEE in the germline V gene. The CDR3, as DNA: TGTGCCAGCAGCTCTGGGACAGGGAAAGGGGTATTCGGCGAGACCCAGTACTTC. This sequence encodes CASSSGTGKGVFGETQYF.

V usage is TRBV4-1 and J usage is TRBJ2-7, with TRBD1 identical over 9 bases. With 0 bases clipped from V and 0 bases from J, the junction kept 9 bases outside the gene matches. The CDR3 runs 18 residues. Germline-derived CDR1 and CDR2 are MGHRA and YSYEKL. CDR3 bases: TGCGCCAGCAGCCAAGAACGAACAGGGGGCTGGAGCTCCTACGAGCAGTACTTC. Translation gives CASSQERTGGWSSYEQYF.

The CDR3 DNA follows: TGCGCCAGCTCCCCAGGGGACCTTTACAATGAGCAGTTCTTC. Amino acid sequence: CASSPGDLYNEQFF. The chain recombines TRBV5-1 with TRBJ2-1, with D tentatively TRBD1 (6 bases). The CDR3 totals 14 residues. The germline gives CDR1 SGHRS, CDR2 YFSETQ. Trimming pared 7 bases from V and 4 bases from J, leaving 15 bases between.

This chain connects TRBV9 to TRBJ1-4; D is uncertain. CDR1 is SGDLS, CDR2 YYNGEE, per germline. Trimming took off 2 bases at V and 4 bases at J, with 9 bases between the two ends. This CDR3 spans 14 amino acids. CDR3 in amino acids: CASSVTQNNEKLFF. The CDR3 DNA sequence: TGTGCCAGCAGCGTCACACAGAATAATGAAAAACTGTTTTTT.

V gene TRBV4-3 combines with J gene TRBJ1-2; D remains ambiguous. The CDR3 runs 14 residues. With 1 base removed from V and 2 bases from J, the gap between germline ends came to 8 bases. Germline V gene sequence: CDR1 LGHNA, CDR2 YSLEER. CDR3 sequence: CASSQVGTNYGYTF. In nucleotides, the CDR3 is TGCGCCAGCAGCCAAGTCGGCACCAACTATGGCTACACCTTC.

The CDR3 sequence is CASSLLTGGPGNTIYF. CDR3 nucleotides: TGTGCCAGCAGCCTCCTGACAGGGGGCCCTGGAAACACCATATATTTT. The V gene is TRBV28, the J gene TRBJ1-3, with 10 bases aligning to TRBD1. V lost 6 bases to trimming and J lost 2 bases; unmatched junction nucleotides: 7. The germline CDR1 and CDR2 sequences are MDHEN and SYDVKM. This CDR3 has 16 amino acids.

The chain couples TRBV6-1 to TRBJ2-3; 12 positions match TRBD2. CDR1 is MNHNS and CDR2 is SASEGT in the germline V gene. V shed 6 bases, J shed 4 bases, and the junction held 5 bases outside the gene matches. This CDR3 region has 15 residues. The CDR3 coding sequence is TGTGCCAGCAGAGCTAGCGGGGGGGCGGCAGATACGCAGTATTTT. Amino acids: CASRASGGAADTQYF.

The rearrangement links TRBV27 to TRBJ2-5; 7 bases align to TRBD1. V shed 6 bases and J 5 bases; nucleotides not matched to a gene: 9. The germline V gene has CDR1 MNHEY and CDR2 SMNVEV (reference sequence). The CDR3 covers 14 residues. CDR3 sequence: CASSTDRVGETQYF. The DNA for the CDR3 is TGTGCCAGCAGCACAGACAGGGTAGGCGAGACCCAGTACTTC.